One sample yielded the 11 T cell receptor beta chains listed below, sequenced in a study of blood T cell repertoires in COVID-19. Here immunoSEQ multiplex PCR was the method, and the copy in TCRdb shows in-frame clones only, minus some. The data contain nearly 60,000 clones, 85% of them seen just once; the ten biggest clones take up more than 4.5%. The sequenced sample consisted of peripheral blood. These receptors came from a man aged 35 to 55 with active COVID-19.

The V and J genes are TRBV6-5 and TRBJ1-2; D unclear. Looked up from germline, CDR1 is MNHEY and CDR2 is SVGAGI. This CDR3 has 13 residues. Trimming took off 4 bases at V and 4 bases at J, with 10 bases between the two ends. This chain's CDR3 is CASSLVGPYGYTF. In DNA, the CDR3 is TGTGCCAGCAGTTTGGTGGGCCCCTATGGCTACACCTTC.

This clone was seen more than once but under ten times. This chain links TRBV5-5 with TRBJ1-1; D uncertain. The V end was cut by 1 base, the J end by 0 bases, with 7 bases between. CDR1 is SGHKS, CDR2 YYEKEE, per germline (reference sequence). The CDR3 covers 14 residues. CDR3 DNA: TGTGCCAGCAGCTTGCAGAAACTGAACACTGAAGCTTTCTTT. It yields the protein CASSLQKLNTEAFF. The whole variable domain, remainder taken from reference TRBV5-5 and TRBJ1-1, is DAGVTQSPTHLIKTRGQQVTLRCSPISGHKSVSWYQQVLGQGPQFIFQYYEKEERGRGNFPDRFSARQFPNYSSELNVNALLLGDSALYLCASSLQKLNTEAFFGQGTRLTVV.

The rearrangement joins TRBV6-5 to TRBJ2-2; the D gene is possibly TRBD1 (6 bases). V dropped 6 bases and J dropped 1 base, with 12 bases sitting between them. There are 15 residues in the CDR3. Germline loops: CDR1 MNHEY, CDR2 SVGAGI. CDR3 region: CASSRLTGNTGELFF. In DNA, the CDR3 is TGTGCCAGCAGCCGCCTGACAGGGAACACCGGGGAGCTGTTTTTT.

The chain couples TRBV9 to TRBJ2-1; TRBD2 aligns across 12 bases. With 0 bases clipped from V and 10 bases from J, the junction kept 8 bases outside the gene matches. This CDR3 contains 16 residues. Germline loops: CDR1 SGDLS, CDR2 YYNGEE. The CDR3 DNA reads as TGTGCCAGCAGCGTAGCTGCGACTAGCGGGAGCCGCGAGCAGTTCTTC. Translating gives CASSVAATSGSREQFF.

The rearrangement links TRBV19 to TRBJ1-2; the D gene is possibly TRBD1 (5 bases). The CDR3 is made up of 13 amino acids. Germline values: CDR1 LNHDA, CDR2 SQIVND (reference sequence). V lost 0 bases to trimming and J lost 7 bases, with 9 bases between them. The chain's CDR3 is CASSIDTGPGYTF. The CDR3 DNA follows: TGTGCCAGTAGTATAGATACAGGACCTGGCTACACCTTC. The variable domain in full, completed from reference TRBV19 and TRBJ1-2, reads DGGITQSPKYLFRKEGQNVTLSCEQNLNHDAMYWYRQDPGQGLRLIYYSQIVNDFQKGDIAEGYSVSREKKESFPLTVTSAQKNPTAFYLCASSIDTGPGYTFGSGTRLTVV.

CDR3 residues: CATSREGRQGATLHF. CDR3 DNA: TGTGCCACCAGCAGAGAGGGGAGACAGGGCGCTACCCTCCACTTT. The chain is built from TRBV15 and TRBJ1-6; TRBD1 agrees at 7 bases. Germline V gene sequence: CDR1 LNHNV, CDR2 YYDKDF (reference sequence). V lost 0 bases and J lost 14; bases outside the gene matches: 10. The CDR3 extends over 15 amino acids.

In nucleotides, the CDR3 is TGTGCCAGCAGCCCCCTCCAGACAGGGCTTAATAATTCACCCCTCCACTTT. Translation gives CASSPLQTGLNNSPLHF. The chain has TRBV27 and TRBJ1-6; 7 bases agree with TRBD1. The germline V gene has CDR1 MNHEY and CDR2 SMNVEV (reference sequence). V dropped 6 bases and J dropped 5; count of bases not matched to a gene: 13. CDR3 length: 17 amino acids.

The chain employs TRBV3-1 (or the pseudogene TRBV3-2) and TRBJ2-7, with 10 bases aligning to TRBD2. J was trimmed by 2 bases and V by 5 bases; bases with no gene match: 6. The CDR3 loop spans 15 amino acids. Per germline, CDR1 LGHDT and CDR2 YNNKEL (reference sequence). The DNA for the CDR3 is TGTGCCAGCAGCTCCCGGACTAGCGGCACCTACGAGCAGTACTTC. The encoded protein is CASSSRTSGTYEQYF.

This clone showed up just a few times. The chain employs TRBV3-1 (or the pseudogene TRBV3-2) and TRBJ1-4; D call uncertain. The germline CDR1 and CDR2 sequences are LGHDT and YNNKEL (reference sequence). With 4 bases removed from V and 8 bases from J, the gap between germline ends came to 17 bases. CDR3 length: 15 residues. CDR3 in amino acids: CASSRREGGAEKLFF. In DNA, the CDR3 is TGTGCCAGCAGCCGGCGGGAGGGAGGAGCAGAAAAACTGTTTTTT.

The chain has TRBV5-1 and TRBJ2-3; 10 nucleotides line up with TRBD1. The CDR3 extends over 15 amino acids. The V gene's germline CDR1 is SGHRS and CDR2 YFSETQ. The V gene end was trimmed by 0 bases and the J gene end by 11 bases; junction bases not matched to a gene: 9. CDR3 loop: CASSLDGTGEVGQYF. CDR3 DNA: TGCGCCAGCAGCTTGGATGGGACAGGGGAAGTTGGGCAGTATTTT.

This sequence joins TRBV3-1 (or the pseudogene TRBV3-2) and TRBJ2-7, with 9 bases identical to TRBD1. V gave up 4 bases and J gave up 4 bases; unmatched junction bases: 8. CDR1 LGHDT and CDR2 YNNKEL come from the germline V gene (reference sequence). This CDR3 is 15 amino acids long. The CDR3 DNA follows: TGTGCCAGCAGCCCGAGGAACAGGGGGCGTTACGAGCAGTACTTC. It specifies CASSPRNRGRYEQYF.